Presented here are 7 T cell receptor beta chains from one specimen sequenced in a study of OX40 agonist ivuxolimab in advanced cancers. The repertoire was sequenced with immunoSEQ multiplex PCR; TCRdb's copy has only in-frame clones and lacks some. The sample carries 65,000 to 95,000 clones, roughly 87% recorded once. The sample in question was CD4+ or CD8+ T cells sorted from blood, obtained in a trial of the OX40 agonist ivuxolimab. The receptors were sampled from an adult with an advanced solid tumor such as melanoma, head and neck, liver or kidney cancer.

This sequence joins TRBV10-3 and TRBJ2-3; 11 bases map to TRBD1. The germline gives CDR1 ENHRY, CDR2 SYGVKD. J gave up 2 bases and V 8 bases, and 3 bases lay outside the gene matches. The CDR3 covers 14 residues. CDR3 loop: CAIGGQGDTDTQYF. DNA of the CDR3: TGTGCCATCGGGGGACAGGGGGACACAGATACGCAGTATTTT.

The CDR3 DNA is TGTGCCAGCAGTGAGTATTGGCAGGTTACCTACAATGAGCAGTTCTTC. This codes for CASSEYWQVTYNEQFF. The chain links TRBV6-1 to TRBJ2-1, with D unresolved. This CDR3 has 16 amino acids. Germline V CDR1 and CDR2: MNHNS, SASEGT. V lost 3 bases and J 2 bases, leaving 14 bases between the germline ends.

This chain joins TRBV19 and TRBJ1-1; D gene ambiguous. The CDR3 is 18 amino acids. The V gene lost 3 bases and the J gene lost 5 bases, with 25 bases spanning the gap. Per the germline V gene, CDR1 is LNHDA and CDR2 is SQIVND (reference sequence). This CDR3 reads CASSIIRNIPGRKTEAFF. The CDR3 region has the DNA TGTGCCAGTAGTATTATTCGTAACATCCCGGGGAGAAAAACTGAAGCTTTCTTT.

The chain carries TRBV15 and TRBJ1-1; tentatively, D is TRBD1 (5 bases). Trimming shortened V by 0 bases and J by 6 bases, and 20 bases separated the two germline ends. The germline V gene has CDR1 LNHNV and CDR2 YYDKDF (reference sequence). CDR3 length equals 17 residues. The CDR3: CATSRDMYGDSGAEAFF. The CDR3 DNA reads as TGTGCCACCAGCAGAGATATGTACGGAGACAGTGGGGCTGAAGCTTTCTTT.

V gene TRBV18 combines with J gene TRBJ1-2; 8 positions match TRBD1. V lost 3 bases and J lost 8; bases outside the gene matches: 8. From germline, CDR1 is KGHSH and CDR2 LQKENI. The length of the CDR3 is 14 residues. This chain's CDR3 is CASSPGQGNGGYTF. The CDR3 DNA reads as TGTGCCAGCTCACCTGGACAGGGAAACGGCGGCTACACCTTC.

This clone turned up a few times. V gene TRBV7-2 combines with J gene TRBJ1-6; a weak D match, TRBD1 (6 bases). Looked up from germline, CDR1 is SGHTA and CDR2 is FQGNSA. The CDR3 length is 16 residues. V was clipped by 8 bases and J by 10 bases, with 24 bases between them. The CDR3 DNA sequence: TGTGCCAGCGTAGGCGCAGGGGCTCGGGGTAGCTCACCCCTCCACTTT. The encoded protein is CASVGAGARGSSPLHF.

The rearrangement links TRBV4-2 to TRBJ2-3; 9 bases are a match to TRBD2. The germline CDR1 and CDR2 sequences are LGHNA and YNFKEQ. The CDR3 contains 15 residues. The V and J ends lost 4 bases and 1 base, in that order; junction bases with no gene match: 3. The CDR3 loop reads CASSPTSGRTDTQYF. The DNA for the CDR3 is TGTGCCAGCAGCCCCACTAGCGGGCGCACAGATACGCAGTATTTT.